This entry lists 12 T cell receptor beta chains sequenced from one sample in a study of T cell responses to AZD1222 COVID-19 vaccine. Assay used: immunoSEQ multiplex PCR; TCRdb lists only in-frame clones, some missing. The sample includes nearly 55,000 clones, 89% of them seen just once. Sequencing was performed on peripheral blood, taken 28 days after the second AZD1222 dose. The receptor set was obtained from an adult who received the AZD1222 COVID-19 vaccine.

The CDR3 spells CASSPPGWGTDTQYF. CDR3 coding DNA: TGTGCCAGCAGCCCACCTGGATGGGGCACAGATACGCAGTATTTT. The chain couples TRBV11-3 to TRBJ2-3; D not resolved. V was cut by 5 bases and J by 1 base, with 13 bases left in between. The CDR3 runs 15 residues. Germline V gene lookup returns CDR1 SGHNT and CDR2 YENEEA.

DNA of the CDR3: TGTGCCAGCAGCTTAGTTGAGATAGGAAACACCATATATTTT. Protein sequence: CASSLVEIGNTIYF. J is TRBJ1-3 and V is TRBV11-2; no reliable D call. Trimming stripped 1 base from V and 4 bases from J, with 8 bases between. The CDR3 runs to 14 residues. Germline CDR1 SGHAT, CDR2 FQNNGV.

The rearrangement uses TRBV29-1 and TRBJ2-3; 14 positions agree with TRBD2. V dropped 8 bases and J dropped 5; count of bases not matched to a gene: 6. CDR1 and CDR2 from the germline V gene are SQVTM and ANQGSEA. This CDR3 has 14 amino acids. The CDR3 region is CSFRLAGGVDTQYF. DNA of the CDR3: TGCAGCTTCCGACTAGCGGGAGGGGTAGATACGCAGTATTTT.

This clone was picked up one time. The chain recombines TRBV19 with TRBJ1-4; weak D call: TRBD1 (5 bases). Germline V lookup: CDR1 LNHDA, CDR2 SQIVND (reference sequence). There are 15 residues in the CDR3. V was trimmed by 6 bases and J by 7 bases, leaving 18 bases between them. The DNA of the CDR3 is TGTGCCAGTAGCCCGCGCCAGGGAGAGAGTGAAAAACTGTTTTTT. It translates to CASSPRQGESEKLFF.

The chain is built from TRBV10-3 and TRBJ1-2; D may be TRBD1 (6 bases). The CDR3 has 16 residues. V was shortened by 6 bases and J by 7 bases, with 24 bases between the two germline ends. Germline loops: CDR1 ENHRY, CDR2 SYGVKD. The CDR3 DNA reads as TGTGCCATCAGCGAGATCGGAGGGCCGGGGGCGCGTGGCTACACCTTC. This sequence encodes CAISEIGGPGARGYTF.

The chain combines TRBV29-1 with TRBJ2-3, with a possible D match to TRBD1 (6 bases). This CDR3 is 14 amino acids long. V lost 4 bases to trimming and J lost 2 bases, with 13 bases between them. Germline V CDR1 and CDR2: SQVTM, ANQGSEA. The CDR3 region has the DNA TGCAGCGTTGGAACAGGGCCCATCACAGATACGCAGTATTTT. This codes for CSVGTGPITDTQYF.

The rearrangement uses TRBV11-2 and TRBJ1-2; TRBD1 matches at 9 bases. From germline, CDR1 is SGHAT and CDR2 FQNNGV. There are 14 residues in the CDR3. V lost 1 base to trimming and J lost 5 bases; unmatched junction nucleotides: 2. The CDR3 DNA is TGTGCCAGCAGCTTAGTGGACAGGGGATATGGCTACACCTTC. Translated, it gives CASSLVDRGYGYTF.

The chain recombines TRBV9 with TRBJ2-2; TRBD2 agrees at 7 bases. CDR3 size: 15 residues. CDR1 is SGDLS, CDR2 YYNGEE, per germline. With V trimmed by 0 bases and J by 6 bases, 5 bases remained unmatched. This CDR3 is CASSVASGIAGELFF. The CDR3 DNA sequence: TGTGCCAGCAGCGTAGCCAGCGGGATAGCCGGGGAGCTGTTTTTT.

This chain links TRBV5-1 with TRBJ1-2, with no clear D. The V and J ends lost 0 bases and 9 bases respectively, with 12 bases between them. This CDR3 is built from 13 residues. CDR1 and CDR2 (germline): SGHRS, YFSETQ. This CDR3 is CASSLGAEERYTF. The CDR3, as DNA: TGCGCCAGCAGCTTGGGGGCAGAGGAGCGCTACACCTTC.

In its sample, this clone was seen a few times. The rearrangement links TRBV12-3 or TRBV12-4 to TRBJ1-6; possibly TRBD1 for D (6 bases). The germline V and J ends were trimmed by 7 bases and 9 bases, with 13 bases remaining between them. This CDR3 contains 13 residues. CDR3 sequence reads: CASNQGGFSPLHF. In nucleotides, the CDR3 is TGTGCCAGCAACCAAGGGGGGTTTTCACCCCTCCACTTT.

The CDR3 protein is CASSFSGTELFF. The CDR3 DNA reads TGTGCCAGCAGCTTTAGCGGGACTGAGCTGTTTTTT. The V call is TRBV7-9, the J call TRBJ2-2; 8 bases fit TRBD2. Germline CDR1 reads SEHNR; CDR2 reads FQNEAQ (reference sequence). CDR3 length: 12 residues. Trimming at V came to 3 bases and at J to 11 bases, leaving 2 bases not matched to a gene.

The chain uses TRBV4-1 and TRBJ1-4; TRBD1 agrees at 8 bases. The J segment lost 4 bases and the V segment lost 1 base, leaving 5 bases of the junction unmatched. The CDR3 has 16 residues. The germline gives CDR1 MGHRA, CDR2 YSYEKL. The CDR3 protein is CASSQAGQGSNEKLFF. The CDR3 DNA is TGCGCCAGCAGCCAAGCCGGACAGGGCAGTAATGAAAAACTGTTTTTT.